These 29 T cell receptor beta chains were all obtained from the same sample, sequenced in a study of radiotherapy plus CTLA-4 blockade in lung cancer. Some clones are missing from TCRdb's copy, which holds only in-frame ones; the method was immunoSEQ multiplex PCR. This table has around 90,000 clones, about 83% appearing once. Sample: peripheral blood, taken from a patient treated with radiotherapy plus ipilimumab. All receptors come from a human donor with non-small cell lung cancer that progressed on radiotherapy plus ipilimumab.

This rearrangement joins TRBV11-3 to TRBJ1-1; no reliable D call. This CDR3 has 14 residues. Germline V gene sequence: CDR1 SGHNT, CDR2 YENEEA. Trimming stripped 5 bases from V and 6 bases from J, with 16 bases between. Here the CDR3 reads CASSAWPEMAEAFF. The CDR3 DNA follows: TGTGCCAGCAGCGCCTGGCCCGAGATGGCTGAAGCTTTCTTT.

This chain links TRBV2 with TRBJ2-2; no clear D gene. The V gene's germline CDR1 is SNHLY and CDR2 FYNNEI. V was cut by 6 bases and J by 7 bases, with 12 bases left in between. The CDR3 sequence is 13 residues long. CDR3 region: CASSQKRGGELFF. The CDR3 DNA reads TGTGCCAGCAGCCAAAAACGCGGCGGGGAGCTGTTTTTT. Variable domain in full (rest from reference TRBV2 and TRBJ2-2): EPEVTQTPSHQVTQMGQEVILRCVPISNHLYFYWYRQILGQKVEFLVSFYNNEISEKSEIFDDQFSVERPDGSNFTLKIRSTKLEDSAMYFCASSQKRGGELFFGEGSRLTVL.

This chain joins TRBV21-1 and TRBJ1-4; the table gives TRBD1 as D, unverified against the DNA. TRBV21-1 is classified as a pseudogene. The CDR3 covers 15 residues. As DNA, the CDR3 is TGTGCCAGACGGGCACAGGGGAAAACTAATGAAAAACTGTTTTTT. As protein: CARRAQGKTNEKLFF.

This chain links TRBV7-2 with TRBJ1-1, with D perhaps matching TRBD1 (6 bases). Germline V gene sequence: CDR1 SGHTA, CDR2 FQGNSA. Between the trimmed V and J ends, which lost 3 bases and 5 bases, there was a span of 13 bases. This CDR3 comprises 14 residues. CDR3 region: CASSFRQGFTEAFF. CDR3 nucleotide sequence: TGTGCCAGCAGCTTCCGCCAGGGGTTTACTGAAGCTTTCTTT.

The CDR3 nucleotides are TGTGCCAGCAGTTTCACGGCGCCCTTTTACTCCTACGAGCAGTACTTC. The encoded protein is CASSFTAPFYSYEQYF. The genes are TRBV27 and TRBJ2-7, with D unresolved. V was pared by 3 bases and J by 0 bases, with 15 bases between. Germline V gene lookup returns CDR1 MNHEY and CDR2 SMNVEV (reference sequence). CDR3 length: 16 residues.

This clone was seen once. The chain joins TRBV7-9 to TRBJ1-2; D remains unclear. The germline gives CDR1 SEHNR, CDR2 FQNEAQ (reference sequence). With 5 bases removed from V and 4 bases from J, the gap between germline ends came to 5 bases. The CDR3 has 11 residues. Here the CDR3 reads CASSPFYGYTF. CDR3 nucleotide sequence: TGTGCCAGCAGCCCGTTCTATGGCTACACCTTC.

J is TRBJ2-7 and V is TRBV7-8; TRBD1 aligns across 10 bases. The CDR3 spans 15 residues. The V gene end was trimmed by 1 base and the J gene end by 5 bases; junction bases not matched to a gene: 5. From germline, CDR1 is SGHVS and CDR2 FQNEAQ. CDR3 sequence (DNA): TGTGCCAGCAGCTTAGGAGGGGACAGGGGACACGAGCAGTACTTC. It codes for CASSLGGDRGHEQYF.

This chain joins TRBV28 and TRBJ1-1; D is undetermined. Germline V lookup: CDR1 MDHEN, CDR2 SYDVKM. This CDR3 is built from 12 residues. Deletions cut 4 bases from V and 4 bases from J, with 7 bases between. The CDR3 DNA reads TGTGCCAGCAGTTCGCCCACCACTGAAGCTTTCTTT. It encodes CASSSPTTEAFF.

The chain joins TRBV5-1 to TRBJ1-4; 7 nucleotides agree with TRBD1. This CDR3 is 13 amino acids long. V trimming: 0 bases; J trimming: 8 bases; junction bases outside the gene matches: 1. Germline loops: CDR1 SGHRS, CDR2 YFSETQ. DNA of the CDR3: TGCGCCAGCAGCTTGGACAGGGGAGAAAAACTGTTTTTT. Translated: CASSLDRGEKLFF.

The V gene is TRBV5-8, the J gene TRBJ1-5, with 7 positions matching TRBD1. Looked up from germline, CDR1 is SGHTS and CDR2 is YDEGEE. The junction had 11 bases not matched to a gene; V was cut back by 4 bases and J by 4 bases. The CDR3 extends over 16 amino acids. The CDR3 region has the DNA TGTGCCAGCAGCCGCTATAGGGGACAGCGGAATCAGCCCCAGCATTTT. Protein product: CASSRYRGQRNQPQHF.

This sequence joins TRBV28 and TRBJ2-5, with a tentative D call TRBD1 (5 bases). Deletions cut 8 bases from V and 7 bases from J, with 20 bases between. The CDR3 is made up of 14 amino acids. The germline V gene has CDR1 MDHEN and CDR2 SYDVKM. DNA of the CDR3: TGTGCCAGCCTAAGTAGGGGTTCTCAGGGGACCCAGTACTTC. It encodes CASLSRGSQGTQYF.

The rearrangement joins TRBV19 to TRBJ2-1, with 11 nucleotides matching TRBD2. CDR1 is LNHDA, CDR2 SQIVND, per germline (reference sequence). The junction had 6 bases not matched to a gene; V was cut back by 4 bases and J by 7 bases. The CDR3 loop spans 15 amino acids. The CDR3 DNA follows: TGTGCCAGTAGTACTACTAGCGGGGGTAGGAATGAGCAGTTCTTC. This gives the protein CASSTTSGGRNEQFF.

The V and J genes are TRBV5-1 and TRBJ2-1, with 13 nucleotides matching TRBD2. CDR1 is SGHRS and CDR2 is YFSETQ in the germline V gene. The CDR3 contains 15 residues. V dropped 4 bases and J dropped 6; count of bases not matched to a gene: 4. DNA for the CDR3: TGCGCCAGCAGCCCCACTAGCGGGGGGGCCAATGAGCAGTTCTTC. Translated, it gives CASSPTSGGANEQFF.

This clone turned up a few times. This chain uses TRBV15 with TRBJ2-7, with D tentatively TRBD1 (5 bases). The V gene lost 0 bases and the J gene lost 2 bases, with 8 bases spanning the gap. CDR1 is LNHNV, CDR2 YYDKDF, per germline (reference sequence). The CDR3 runs to 14 residues. CDR3 loop: CATSRDQGPYEQYF. CDR3 nucleotides: TGTGCCACCAGCAGAGATCAGGGCCCCTACGAGCAGTACTTC.

V and J are TRBV6-5 and TRBJ1-1, with D hard to call. Germline CDR1 MNHEY, CDR2 SVGAGI. V was cut by 2 bases and J by 2 bases, with 6 bases left in between. The CDR3 runs to 13 residues. CDR3 DNA: TGTGCCAGCAGTTACGGCCATAACACTGAAGCTTTCTTT. Translating it yields CASSYGHNTEAFF.

The V gene is TRBV4-1, the J gene TRBJ1-2; the D is unclear. From germline, CDR1 is MGHRA and CDR2 YSYEKL. V was cut by 0 bases and J by 4 bases, with 3 bases left in between. CDR3 length: 12 residues. The CDR3 is CASSQEAYGYTF. The DNA of the CDR3 is TGCGCCAGCAGCCAAGAGGCCTATGGCTACACCTTC.

This chain uses TRBV27 with TRBJ1-5; D possibly corresponds to TRBD1 (5 bases). Germline loops: CDR1 MNHEY, CDR2 SMNVEV (reference sequence). V was trimmed by 1 base and J by 1 base, leaving 14 bases between them. This CDR3 contains 17 residues. The CDR3 DNA reads as TGTGCCAGCAGTTTATTTTCTCTGGCAGGGAGCAATCAGCCCCAGCATTTT. Translating it yields CASSLFSLAGSNQPQHF.

The chain joins TRBV7-9 to TRBJ1-1; TRBD1 might be the D (5 bases). Germline assignment: CDR1 SEHNR and CDR2 FQNEAQ (reference sequence). V gave up 10 bases and J gave up 3 bases, with 9 bases separating them. The CDR3 runs 11 residues. The CDR3 loop reads CAITRDTEAFF. CDR3 bases: TGTGCCATTACCAGGGACACTGAAGCTTTCTTT.

The genes are TRBV18 and TRBJ1-3; 10 bases are a match to TRBD1. The germline CDR1 and CDR2 sequences are KGHSH and LQKENI. Losses at the gene ends were 6 bases for V and 0 bases for J; bases not matched to a gene: 11. The CDR3 has 18 amino acids. Written as DNA, the CDR3 is TGTGCCAGCTCTCAGGGCCCCGGGACAGGGGCCTCTGGAAACACCATATATTTT. Its protein is CASSQGPGTGASGNTIYF.

Concerning this clone: Other DNA sequences of this sample code for an identical CDR3. V usage is TRBV4-3 and J usage is TRBJ2-2, with no clear D. CDR1 is LGHNA, CDR2 YSLEER, per germline. Trimming left V 2 bases short and J 2 bases short, with 6 bases between. CDR3 length: 14 amino acids. The CDR3 here is CASSQRVNTGELFF. CDR3 in DNA: TGCGCCAGCAGCCAAAGGGTAAACACCGGGGAGCTGTTTTTT.

The J gene is TRBJ1-1, the V gene TRBV27; D may be TRBD1 (5 bases). CDR1 is MNHEY and CDR2 is SMNVEV in the germline V gene (reference sequence). The CDR3 is made up of 13 amino acids. V was trimmed by 3 bases and J by 1 base, leaving 6 bases between them. CDR3 bases: TGTGCCAGCAGTTTCCAGGGGAACACTGAAGCTTTCTTT. Its protein is CASSFQGNTEAFF.

The chain carries TRBV25-1 and TRBJ2-1, with unresolved D. Per germline, CDR1 MGHDK and CDR2 SYGVNS. This CDR3 contains 13 residues. Deletions cut 3 bases from V and 0 bases from J, with 3 bases between. In DNA form, the CDR3 reads TGTGCCAGCAGTGAGGGCTCCTACAATGAGCAGTTCTTC. This sequence encodes CASSEGSYNEQFF.

Concerning this clone itself: Other DNA variants within this sample encode the same CDR3. The chain uses TRBV7-2 and TRBJ2-7; 14 bases match TRBD2. Germline trimming cut 4 bases from V and 7 bases from J; bases unmatched to any gene: 3. The CDR3 has 14 residues. CDR1 and CDR2 from the germline V gene are SGHTA and FQGNSA. The CDR3 is CASSSGLAGGEQYF. The CDR3, as DNA: TGTGCCAGCAGCTCCGGACTAGCGGGAGGTGAGCAGTACTTC.

The chain couples TRBV5-3 to TRBJ2-3; unclear D gene. TRBV5-3 is filed as an ORF, its function uncertain. With 4 bases removed from V and 4 bases from J, the gap between germline ends came to 13 bases. This CDR3 is built from 14 residues. CDR3 region: CARSPNPGADTQYF. In DNA form, the CDR3 reads TGTGCCAGAAGCCCAAACCCCGGCGCAGATACGCAGTATTTT.

The V gene is TRBV18, the J gene TRBJ1-5, with D perhaps matching TRBD1 (6 bases). Germline-derived CDR1 and CDR2 are KGHSH and LQKENI. Trimming stripped 5 bases from V and 7 bases from J, with 9 bases between. The length of the CDR3 is 12 residues. As DNA, the CDR3 is TGTGCCAGCTCAGGTACAGGGCAGCCCCAGCATTTT. Its translation: CASSGTGQPQHF.

V usage is TRBV7-2 and J usage is TRBJ1-5; D not certain. V gave up 0 bases and J gave up 5 bases, with 5 bases separating them. This CDR3 is 13 amino acids long. Germline CDR1 and CDR2: SGHTA and FQGNSA. CDR3 loop: CASSLAGDQPQHF. CDR3 nucleotide sequence: TGTGCCAGCAGCTTAGCCGGGGATCAGCCCCAGCATTTT.

This chain joins TRBV19 and TRBJ2-5; D uncertain. Germline loops: CDR1 LNHDA, CDR2 SQIVND (reference sequence). This CDR3 has 15 residues. Trimming shortened V by 6 bases and J by 5 bases, and 19 bases separated the two germline ends. This CDR3 is CASSSLSLGSETQYF. The CDR3 nucleotides read TGTGCCAGTAGCTCCCTAAGCCTTGGATCCGAGACCCAGTACTTC.

This chain uses TRBV7-9 with TRBJ1-2; D is unresolved. Germline CDR1 is SEHNR and CDR2 is FQNEAQ (reference sequence). This CDR3 spans 11 amino acids. Trimming shortened V by 0 bases and J by 10 bases, and 6 bases separated the two germline ends. CDR3 sequence reads: CASSLAVDYTF. The CDR3, as DNA: TGTGCCAGCAGCTTAGCCGTGGACTACACCTTC.

The sample holds one count of this clone. V gene TRBV18 combines with J gene TRBJ1-4; 7 nucleotides agree with TRBD1. Germline-derived CDR1 and CDR2 are KGHSH and LQKENI. Trimming took 4 bases from V and 0 from J; bases not matched to a gene: 5. The CDR3 length is 16 residues. As DNA, the CDR3 is TGTGCCAGCTCACTCCGGGACAGAACAACTAATGAAAAACTGTTTTTT. It specifies CASSLRDRTTNEKLFF.